The clone carrying this TCR beta chain showed up many times. The data belong to a study of CD8+CD57+ T cells in acquired aplastic anemia. With V trimmed by 0 bases and J by 9 bases, 11 bases remained unmatched. The germline V gene has CDR1 LGHNT and CDR2 FRNRAP. The CDR3 spans 18 residues. CDR3 and TCR beta VDJ profiling relied on genomic DNA as the template. TCRdb used MiXCR to reprocess the reads, holding one entry per CDR3 protein. The sample holds a few hundred thousand distinct CDR3 sequences, roughly 55% seen once. The sequence came from a human donor in good health. The rearrangement uses TRBV12-5 and TRBJ1-6, with 10 bases identical to TRBD1. Sequencing was carried out using sorted CD4+, CD8+, or CD8+CD57+ T cells (not recorded which) from PBMCs. CDR3 loop: CASGLVPGQGPSGSPLHF. The CDR3 DNA is TGTGCTAGTGGTTTGGTACCGGGACAGGGGCCTTCAGGTTCACCCCTCCACTTT.